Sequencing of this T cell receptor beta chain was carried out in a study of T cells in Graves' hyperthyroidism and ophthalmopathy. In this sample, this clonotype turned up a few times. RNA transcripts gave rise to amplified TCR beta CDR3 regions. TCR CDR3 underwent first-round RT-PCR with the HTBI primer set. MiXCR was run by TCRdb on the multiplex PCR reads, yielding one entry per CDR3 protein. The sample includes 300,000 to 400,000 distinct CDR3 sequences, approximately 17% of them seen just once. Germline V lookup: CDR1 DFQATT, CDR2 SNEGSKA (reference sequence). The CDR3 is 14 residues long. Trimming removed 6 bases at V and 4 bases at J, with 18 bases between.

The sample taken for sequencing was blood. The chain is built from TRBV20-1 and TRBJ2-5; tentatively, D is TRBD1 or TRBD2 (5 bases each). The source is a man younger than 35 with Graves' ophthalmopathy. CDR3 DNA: TGCAGTGCCCCCTCCGGGACGCCCATAGAGACCCAGTACTTC. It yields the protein CSAPSGTPIETQYF.